This is a list of T cell receptor beta chains from one sample in a study of control samples from healthy donors and cancer patients. Sequencing used immunoSEQ multiplex PCR; TCRdb keeps in-frame clones, though not all of them. The sample shows approximately 170,000 clones, 80% to 95% of them seen only once. The sample was blood. The origin of the receptors is a woman aged 55-69 years in good health. CDR3s include the opening cysteine and the closing phenylalanine or tryptophan. A D gene is named only where the DNA matches it firmly. Rows give clone size only sometimes, using once, few, many, or a class for an expanded clone.

length,J,D,V,size,DNA,CDR3
13,TRBJ2-7,-,TRBV29-1,-,TGCAGCGTTCAGGGGCACTTATCCTACGAGCAGTACTTC,CSVQGHLSYEQYF
16,TRBJ2-3,TRBD1,TRBV18,-,TGTGCCAGCTCACGGGTTGGACAGGTCGGCACAGATACGCAGTATTTT,CASSRVGQVGTDTQYF
15,TRBJ1-2,TRBD1,TRBV18,-,TGTGCCAGCTCACAGAGGGACAGGGAAACTAACGGCTACACCTTC,CASSQRDRETNGYTF
12,TRBJ2-4,TRBD1,TRBV29-1,-,TGCAGCTCCCAAGGGACAGGGGCTAGGCAGTACTTC,CSSQGTGARQYF
15,TRBJ2-7,-,TRBV6-6,-,TGTGCCAGCAGCTTTCGGGCCCAGCCCGAATACGAGCAGTACTTC,CASSFRAQPEYEQYF
13,TRBJ1-1,-,TRBV7-8,-,TGTGCCAGCAGCTGGGCCTTGAACACTGAAGCTTTCTTT,CASSWALNTEAFF
14,TRBJ1-2,-,TRBV19,-,TGTGCCAGTAGTACTCTGGACAGTAACTATGGCTACACCTTC,CASSTLDSNYGYTF
13,TRBJ1-2,-,TRBV7-9,-,TGTGCCAGCAGCCCGACAGCCTTCTATGGCTACACCTTC,CASSPTAFYGYTF
15,TRBJ1-1,-,TRBV11-2,-,TGTGCCAGCAGCCGCAGGCTGGGACCAAACACTGAAGCTTTCTTT,CASSRRLGPNTEAFF
15,TRBJ1-5,-,TRBV6-2/TRBV6-3,-,TGTGCCAGCAGCCCCGGGGGTCTGGGCAATCAGCCCCAGCATTTT,CASSPGGLGNQPQHF
15,TRBJ1-6,-,TRBV4-2,once,TGTGCCAGCAGCCAACGACAAGATTATAATTCACCCCTCCACTTT,CASSQRQDYNSPLHF
16,TRBJ2-1,-,TRBV10-3,few,TGTGCCATCAGTGAGTCGGGGGGGCCCTCCTACAATGAGCAGTTCTTC,CAISESGGPSYNEQFF
16,TRBJ1-6,-,TRBV7-2,-,TGTGCCAGCAGCTCCCAAGAGCGGGGGATGGGATCACCCCTCCACTTT,CASSSQERGMGSPLHF
16,TRBJ2-1,-,TRBV5-6,-,TGTGCCAGCAGCTTGGAGTGGCCAACAGGGTACAATGAGCAGTTCTTC,CASSLEWPTGYNEQFF
17,TRBJ1-1,-,TRBV14,-,TGTGCCAGCAGCCCTATAGCCGACTGGGGGATGAACACTGAAGCTTTCTTT,CASSPIADWGMNTEAFF
17,TRBJ2-5,TRBD2,TRBV7-3,once,TGTGCCAGCAGCCCCCAGGCTAGCGGGGGGGTCGGGCAGACCCAGTACTTC,CASSPQASGGVGQTQYF
19,TRBJ1-6,-,TRBV18,-,TGTGCCAGCTCACCCTCCGGGGTGGGCATTAGCTCCTATAATTCACCCCTCCACTTT,CASSPSGVGISSYNSPLHF
17,TRBJ2-6,-,TRBV5-6,-,TGTGCCAGCAGCCCCGGCCGGGGGGTGGGGGGCGCCAACGTCCTGACTTTC,CASSPGRGVGGANVLTF
14,TRBJ2-7,-,TRBV7-9,-,TGTGCCAGCAGCTATGGGGGGTCGGACTACGAGCAGTACTTC,CASSYGGSDYEQYF
13,TRBJ1-1,-,TRBV29-1,-,TGCAGCGTCCCCTGGGCATCGAACACTGAAGCTTTCTTT,CSVPWASNTEAFF
13,TRBJ1-2,-,TRBV11-2,-,TGTGCCAGCAGCTTAGATAGGGGCCGTGGCTACACCTTC,CASSLDRGRGYTF
13,TRBJ1-5,-,TRBV3-1/TRBV3-2,-,TGTGCCAGCAGCTTCACGCCAGGTCAGCCCCAGCATTTT,CASSFTPGQPQHF
15,TRBJ1-1,-,TRBV18,-,TGTGCCAGCTCACCGCTAGATGACATGAACACTGAAGCTTTCTTT,CASSPLDDMNTEAFF
18,TRBJ2-1,-,TRBV5-6,-,TGTGCCAGCTCAGAGGTCGCGGGGCCAACCCCCCTCTACAATGAGCAGTTCTTC,CASSEVAGPTPLYNEQFF
15,TRBJ2-2,-,TRBV6-5,-,TGTGCCAGCAGTAGGCAAATTGGGAACACCGGGGAGCTGTTTTTT,CASSRQIGNTGELFF
13,TRBJ2-1,TRBD2,TRBV2,-,TGTGCCAGCCGAGCGGGGCTCTACAATGAGCAGTTCTTC,CASRAGLYNEQFF
14,TRBJ2-1,-,TRBV5-1,-,TGCGCCAGCAGCTTTTCCTCCAGCGGCAATGAGCAGTTCTTC,CASSFSSSGNEQFF
15,TRBJ2-1,-,TRBV9,once,TGTGCCAGCAGCCCTCTCCAGGGTTCCTACAATGAGCAGTTCTTC,CASSPLQGSYNEQFF